This T cell receptor beta chain derives from a study of cytomegalovirus exposure and HLA in healthy donors. The overall study: Early release data held around 82 million unique TCRs from HLA-typed donors.

While unrecorded immune exposures were likely, the donors were nominally healthy when sampled. About this clone itself: The antigen is undetermined.

Points from the study as a whole: Presence/absence analyses assumed roughly uniform sequencing depth across donors, which may not hold. Later, TCR association rates were found to vary by HLA locus, highest for DRB1 and lowest for HLA-C.

The germline CDR1 and CDR2 sequences are SNHLY and FYNNEI. This CDR3 has 15 amino acids. J was trimmed by 2 bases and V by 3 bases; bases with no gene match: 5. In the PCR, 60 Vbeta and 13 Jbeta primers were used. Only in-frame clones appear in the TCRdb table, and some are missing; sequencing was by immunoSEQ multiplex PCR. This repertoire shows around 170,000 clones, roughly 82% found once; its top ten account for about 2.6%. The receptor comes from a woman aged 50 to 60 in good health and CMV-seropositive. Sequenced material: PBMCs. The gene calls are TRBV2 and TRBJ2-7, with TRBD2 matching over 9 bases. The CDR3 nucleotides read TGTGCCAGCAGTGAGCGGGGGGGGAACACCTACGAGCAGTACTTC. Amino acid sequence: CASSERGGNTYEQYF.